This TCR beta chain was sequenced in a study of T cells in Graves' hyperthyroidism and ophthalmopathy. From RNA transcripts, TCR beta CDR3 regions were amplified. The HTBI primer set served for first-round RT-PCR of the TCR CDR3. TCRdb re-derived calls from the multiplex PCR reads in MiXCR, one entry per CDR3 protein. Of 300,000 to 450,000 distinct CDR3 sequences listed, approximately 13% were seen once; the top ten hold 9.2%. Extraction of PBMCs used around 9.6 ml of fresh peripheral blood. Germline V gene sequence: CDR1 DFQATT, CDR2 SNEGSKA (reference sequence). The CDR3 extends over 12 amino acids. V was shortened by 6 bases and J by 7 bases, with 15 bases between the two germline ends. This clonotype was counted at least ten times.

J is TRBJ2-5 and V is TRBV20-1; perhaps D is TRBD1 or TRBD2 (5 bases each). Input material: blood. The sequence came from a woman aged 18-29 years with Graves' hyperthyroidism. The CDR3 DNA is TGCAGTGCCCGGGACCCTAAGGCGACCCAGTACTTC. Translation gives CSARDPKATQYF.